The table lists the clone carrying this T cell receptor beta chain with a count of one. Everyone who took part was about 18 to 90 years old, and they came from 20 to 25 US areas. V was clipped by 6 bases and J by 6 bases, with 15 bases between them. The CDR3 sequence is 14 residues long. Germline CDR1 is MDHEN and CDR2 is SYDVKM. This specimen comes from a study of blood T cell repertoires in COVID-19. Study-level background: Material from acute and convalescent COVID-19 was sourced from the United States, Italy and Spain. T cells, B-cell-depleted T cells, or PBMCs provided the cDNA or gDNA that served as material.

TCRdb keeps only in-frame clones here, not all; method: immunoSEQ multiplex PCR. The repertoire holds approximately 390,000 clones, with approximately 87% as singletons. Sequencing was performed on PBMCs or T cells enriched from blood (not recorded which). The chain combines TRBV28 with TRBJ1-5, with D possibly TRBD1 on 6 matching bases. The clonotype was recovered from a woman between 50 and 59 years old who had recovered from COVID-19. CDR3 region: CASRLAGASQPQHF. As DNA, the CDR3 is TGTGCCAGCAGGTTAGCAGGGGCAAGTCAGCCCCAGCATTTT.